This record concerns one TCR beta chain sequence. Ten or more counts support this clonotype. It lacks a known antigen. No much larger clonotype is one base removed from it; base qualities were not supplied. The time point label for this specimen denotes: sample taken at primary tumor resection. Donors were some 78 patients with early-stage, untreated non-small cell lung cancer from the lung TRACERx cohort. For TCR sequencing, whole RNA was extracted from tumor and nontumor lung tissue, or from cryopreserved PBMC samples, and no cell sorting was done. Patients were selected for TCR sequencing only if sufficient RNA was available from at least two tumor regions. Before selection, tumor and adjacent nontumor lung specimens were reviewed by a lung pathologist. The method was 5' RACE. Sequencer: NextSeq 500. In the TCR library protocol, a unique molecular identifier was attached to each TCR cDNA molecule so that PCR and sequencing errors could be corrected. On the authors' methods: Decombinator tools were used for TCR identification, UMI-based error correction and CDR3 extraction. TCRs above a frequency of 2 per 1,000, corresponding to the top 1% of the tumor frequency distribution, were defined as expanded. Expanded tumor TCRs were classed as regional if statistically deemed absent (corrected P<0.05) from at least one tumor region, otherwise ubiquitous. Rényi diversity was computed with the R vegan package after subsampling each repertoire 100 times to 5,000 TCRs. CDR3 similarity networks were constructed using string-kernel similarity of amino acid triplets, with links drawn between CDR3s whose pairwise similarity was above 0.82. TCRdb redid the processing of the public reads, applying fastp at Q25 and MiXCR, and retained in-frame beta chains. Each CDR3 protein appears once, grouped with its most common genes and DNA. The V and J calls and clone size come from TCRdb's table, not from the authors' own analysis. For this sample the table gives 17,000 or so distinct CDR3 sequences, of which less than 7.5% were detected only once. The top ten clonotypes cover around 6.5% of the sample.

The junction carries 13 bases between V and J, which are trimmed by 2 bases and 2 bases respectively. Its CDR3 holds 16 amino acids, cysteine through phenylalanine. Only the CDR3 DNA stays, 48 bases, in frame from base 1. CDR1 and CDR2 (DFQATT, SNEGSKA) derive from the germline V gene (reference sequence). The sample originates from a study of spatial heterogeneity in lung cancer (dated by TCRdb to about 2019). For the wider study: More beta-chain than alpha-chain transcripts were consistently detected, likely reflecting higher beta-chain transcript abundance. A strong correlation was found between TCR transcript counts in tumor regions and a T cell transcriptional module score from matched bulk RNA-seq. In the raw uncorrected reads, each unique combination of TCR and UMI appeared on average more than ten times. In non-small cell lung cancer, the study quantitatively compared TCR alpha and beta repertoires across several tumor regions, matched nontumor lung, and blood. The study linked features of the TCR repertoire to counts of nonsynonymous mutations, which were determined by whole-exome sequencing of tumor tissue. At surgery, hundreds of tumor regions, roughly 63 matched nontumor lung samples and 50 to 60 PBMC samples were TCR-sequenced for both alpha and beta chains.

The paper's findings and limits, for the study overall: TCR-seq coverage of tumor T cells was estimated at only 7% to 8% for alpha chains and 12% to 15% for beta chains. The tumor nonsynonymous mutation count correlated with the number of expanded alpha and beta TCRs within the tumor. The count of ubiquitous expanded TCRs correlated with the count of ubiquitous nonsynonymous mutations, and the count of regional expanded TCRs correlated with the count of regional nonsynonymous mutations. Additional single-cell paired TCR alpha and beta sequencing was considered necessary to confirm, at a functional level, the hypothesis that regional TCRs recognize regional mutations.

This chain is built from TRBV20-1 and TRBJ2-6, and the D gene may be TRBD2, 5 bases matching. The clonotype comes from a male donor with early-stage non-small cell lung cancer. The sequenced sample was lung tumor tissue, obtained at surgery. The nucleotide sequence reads TGCAGTGCTAGACAACTTTTGAGGGCTGGGGCCAACGTCCTGACTTTC. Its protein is CSARQLLRAGANVLTF.